This T cell receptor beta chain was sequenced during a study of PD-L1 blockade in urothelial cancer. Study as a whole: About nine tenths of the roughly 29 patients were men with bladder-origin urothelial cancer. The patients had undergone anywhere from 0 to 3 prior chemotherapy regimens. Blood samples contained a median about 150,000 T cells.

Data came from immunoSEQ multiplex PCR; TCRdb stores just in-frame clones and leaves some out. The sample shows about 84,000 clones, roughly 82% of them seen only once. Points on this clone: Its antigen is as yet unknown.

The study, taken as a whole, reports: The study found that durable-benefit patients expanded tumor-associated blood clones more at 3 weeks.

V gave up 5 bases and J gave up 5 bases, with 22 bases separating them. CDR3 length: 17 residues. CDR1 and CDR2 (germline): SGHTA, FQGNSA. V is TRBV7-2 and J is TRBJ2-1; D possibly corresponds to TRBD1 (6 bases). This TCR was recovered from a man between 65 and 85 years old with urothelial cancer. Sample: PBMCs, taken around atezolizumab (anti-PD-L1) treatment. The CDR3 loop reads CASSPFPIGTTDNEQFF. The CDR3 nucleotides are TGTGCCAGCAGCCCATTCCCTATCGGGACAACAGACAATGAGCAGTTCTTC.